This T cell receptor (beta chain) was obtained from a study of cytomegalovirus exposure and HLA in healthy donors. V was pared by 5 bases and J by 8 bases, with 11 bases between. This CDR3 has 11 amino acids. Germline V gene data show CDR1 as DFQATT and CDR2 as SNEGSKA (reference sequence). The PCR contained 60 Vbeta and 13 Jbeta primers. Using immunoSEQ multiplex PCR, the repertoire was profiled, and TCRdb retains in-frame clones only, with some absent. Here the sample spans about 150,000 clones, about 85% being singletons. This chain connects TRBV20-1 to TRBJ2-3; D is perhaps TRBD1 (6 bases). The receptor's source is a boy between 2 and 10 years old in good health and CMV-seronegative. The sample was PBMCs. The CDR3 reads CSALVGGTQYF. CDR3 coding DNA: TGCAGTGCTTTAGTAGGGGGTACGCAGTATTTT.